This TCR beta chain was identified during a study of resident and recirculating memory T cells in vitiligo. Study background: Epidermis came from shave biopsies of lesional and nonlesional sites, plus PBMCs. The samples were homogenized without cell sorting before genomic DNA extraction. Study-wide results and limits: No single dominant TCR clone appeared; lesion clonality varied.

Some clones are missing from TCRdb's copy, which holds only in-frame ones; the method was immunoSEQ multiplex PCR. The sample holds 70,000 to 75,000 clones; 91% are singletons and the top ten take over 4.5%. The V end was cut by 2 bases, the J end by 7 bases, with 8 bases between. Germline V CDR1 and CDR2: LNHDA, SQIVND (reference sequence). This CDR3 contains 12 residues. Comment on this clone: Its antigen is still unknown.

No patient showed confetti depigmentation, a clinical sign of active disease. Specimen: blood. The chain joins TRBV19 to TRBJ1-1; D remains ambiguous. The receptor comes from a male donor with vitiligo. This chain's CDR3 is CASSIIGIEAFF. The CDR3 DNA sequence: TGTGCCAGTAGTATAATCGGGATTGAAGCTTTCTTT.